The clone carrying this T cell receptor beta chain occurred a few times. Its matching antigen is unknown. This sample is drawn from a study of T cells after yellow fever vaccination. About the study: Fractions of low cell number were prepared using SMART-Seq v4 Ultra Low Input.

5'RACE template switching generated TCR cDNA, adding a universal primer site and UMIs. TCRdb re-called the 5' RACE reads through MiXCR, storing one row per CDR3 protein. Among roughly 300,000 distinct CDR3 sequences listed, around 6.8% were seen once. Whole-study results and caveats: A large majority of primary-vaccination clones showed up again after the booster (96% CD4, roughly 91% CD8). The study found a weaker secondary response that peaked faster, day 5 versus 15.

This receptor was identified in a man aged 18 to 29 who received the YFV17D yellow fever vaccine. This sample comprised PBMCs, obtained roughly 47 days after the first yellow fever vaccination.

The CDR3 region has the DNA TGCAGTGCTAGAGAGCCCAGCGGGAGGGACAATGAGCAGTTCTTC. Residues: CSAREPSGRDNEQFF. The V call is TRBV20-1, the J call TRBJ2-1; 10 nucleotides agree with TRBD2. Trimming took 0 bases from V and 5 from J; bases not matched to a gene: 4. CDR3 size: 15 residues. CDR1 is DFQATT, CDR2 SNEGSKA, per germline (reference sequence).